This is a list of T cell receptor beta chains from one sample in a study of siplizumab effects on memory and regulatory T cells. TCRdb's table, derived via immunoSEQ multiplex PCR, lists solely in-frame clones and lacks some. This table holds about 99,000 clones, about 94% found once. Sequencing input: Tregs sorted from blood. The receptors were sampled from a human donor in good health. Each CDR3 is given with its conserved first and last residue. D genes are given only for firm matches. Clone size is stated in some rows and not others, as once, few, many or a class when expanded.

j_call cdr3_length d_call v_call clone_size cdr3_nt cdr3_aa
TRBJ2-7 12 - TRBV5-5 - TGTGCCAGCAGCTTGTACGGCTACGAGCAGTACTTC CASSLYGYEQYF
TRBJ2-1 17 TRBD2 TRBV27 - TGTGCCAGCAGGCGAACGACTAGCGGGGATTCCTACAATGAGCAGTTCTTC CASRRTTSGDSYNEQFF
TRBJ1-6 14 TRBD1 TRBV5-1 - TGCGCCAGCAGCCCAGGGACAGATAATTCACCCCTCCACTTT CASSPGTDNSPLHF
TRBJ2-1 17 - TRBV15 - TGTGCCACCAGCCGCTTATGGGGAGCGGAAGCCTACAATGAGCAGTTCTTC CATSRLWGAEAYNEQFF
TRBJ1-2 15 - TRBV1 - TGCACCAGCAGCCTTCGCCCAGGGGTAGCCTATGGCTACACCTTC CTSSLRPGVAYGYTF
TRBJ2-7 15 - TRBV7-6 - TGTGCCAGCAGCTTAAGTCCAGAGGTCACCTACGAGCAGTACTTC CASSLSPEVTYEQYF
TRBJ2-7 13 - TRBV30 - TGTGCCTGGAGTGTAGGCTACTCCTACGAGCAGTACTTC CAWSVGYSYEQYF
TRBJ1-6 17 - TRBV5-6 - TGTGCCAGCAGCTTGGCCAAAGGGACGCCATGGAATTCACCCCTCCACTTT CASSLAKGTPWNSPLHF
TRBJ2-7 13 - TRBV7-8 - TGTGCCAGCAGCTTACGACCCTCCTACGAGCAGTACTTC CASSLRPSYEQYF
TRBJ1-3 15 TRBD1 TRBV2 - TGTGCCAGCAGCCTAACAGGGGTTTTTGGAAACACCATATATTTT CASSLTGVFGNTIYF
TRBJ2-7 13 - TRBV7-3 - TGTGCCAGCAGCTTAACGTCGGGCCACGAGCAGTACTTC CASSLTSGHEQYF
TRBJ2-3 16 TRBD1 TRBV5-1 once TGCGCCAGCAGCTTGGGGGACAGGGCGGATGCAGATACGCAGTATTTT CASSLGDRADADTQYF
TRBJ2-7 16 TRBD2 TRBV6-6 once TGTGCCAGTAGGGGGACTAGCGGGCTCACATCCTACGAGCAGTACTTC CASRGTSGLTSYEQYF
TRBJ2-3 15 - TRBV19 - TGTGCCAGTAGTATTTTTACAGGTCGGGCAGATACGCAGTATTTT CASSIFTGRADTQYF
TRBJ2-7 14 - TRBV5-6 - TGTGCCAGCAGCTACTCCGGACTAACGGACGAGCAGTACTTC CASSYSGLTDEQYF
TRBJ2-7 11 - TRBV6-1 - TGTGCCAGCAGTGGAAGGTACGAGCAGTACTTC CASSGRYEQYF
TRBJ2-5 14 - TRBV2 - TGTGCCAGCAGTGATGGCAGGTTGAGAGAGACCCAGTACTTC CASSDGRLRETQYF
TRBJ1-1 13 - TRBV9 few TGTGCCAGCAGCGTAAAGGGGAACACTGAAGCTTTCTTT CASSVKGNTEAFF
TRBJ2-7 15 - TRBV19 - TGTGCCAGTAGTAGCAGACTTCGGAAAACCTACGAGCAGTACTTC CASSSRLRKTYEQYF
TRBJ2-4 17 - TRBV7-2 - TGTGCCAGCAGCTCCAGGCTGGGGGGTCTAGCCAAAAACATTCAGTACTTC CASSSRLGGLAKNIQYF
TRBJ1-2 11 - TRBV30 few TGTGCCTGGAGTGTGTCGGGGGGCTACACCTTC CAWSVSGGYTF
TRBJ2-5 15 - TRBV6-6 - TGTGCCAGCAGTTACTCTATGGGGCTAGCGGAGACCCAGTACTTC CASSYSMGLAETQYF
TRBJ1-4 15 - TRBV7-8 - TGTGCCAGCAGCTTAGCGGAGGGTACTAATGAAAAACTGTTTTTT CASSLAEGTNEKLFF
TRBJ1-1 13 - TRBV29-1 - TGCAGCGTTGAAGGCAGGGTCAACACTGAAGCTTTCTTT CSVEGRVNTEAFF
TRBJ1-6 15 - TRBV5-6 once TGTGCCAGCAGTTCCCCGGGACAAATTAATTCACCCCTCCACTTT CASSSPGQINSPLHF
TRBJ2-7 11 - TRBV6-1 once TGTGCCAGCACGGACAACTACGAGCAGTACTTC CASTDNYEQYF
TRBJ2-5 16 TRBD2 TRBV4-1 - TGCGCCAGCAGCGAAGCGACGGGGGGAGTTGTGGAGACCCAGTACTTC CASSEATGGVVETQYF
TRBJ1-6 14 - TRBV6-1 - TGTGCCAGCAGTGCGAAACATATAAAATCACCCCTCCACTTT CASSAKHIKSPLHF
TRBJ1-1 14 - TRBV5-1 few TGCGCCAGCAGGAGGGATAACAGGTACGGTGAAGCTTTCTTT CASRRDNRYGEAFF
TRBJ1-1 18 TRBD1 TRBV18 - TGTGCCAGCTCACCCCGTGTGGGACAGGGGGCCGAGAACACTGAAGCTTTCTTT CASSPRVGQGAENTEAFF
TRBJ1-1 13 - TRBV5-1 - TGCGCCAGCAGCTTCGATGGGGGAACTGAAGCTTTCTTT CASSFDGGTEAFF
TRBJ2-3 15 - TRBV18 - TGTGCCAGCGCAGCCCTCGGTGGAGCGACAGATACGCAGTATTTT CASAALGGATDTQYF
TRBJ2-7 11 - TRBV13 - TGTGCCAGCAGCTTAAAATTCGAGCAGTACTTC CASSLKFEQYF
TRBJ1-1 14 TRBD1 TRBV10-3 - TGTGCCATAAAGGGAGAGGGGGCGAACACTGAAGCTTTCTTT CAIKGEGANTEAFF
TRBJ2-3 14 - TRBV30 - TGTGCCTGGAGTACTCAAATTAGCACAGATACGCAGTATTTT CAWSTQISTDTQYF
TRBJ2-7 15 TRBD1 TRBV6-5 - TGTGCCAGCAGGCCACGACAGGGTATGAGTTACGAGCAGTACTTC CASRPRQGMSYEQYF
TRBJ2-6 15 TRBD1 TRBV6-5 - TGTGCCAGCAGCCGCAGGGGGCTTGGGGCCAACGTCCTGACTTTC CASSRRGLGANVLTF
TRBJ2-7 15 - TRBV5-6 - TGTGCCAGCACAAGACCGGGAGAAGCGTCCTACGAGCAGTACTTC CASTRPGEASYEQYF
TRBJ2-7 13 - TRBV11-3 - TGTGCCAGCAGCTTAGATCAGGGGAACGAGCAGTACTTC CASSLDQGNEQYF
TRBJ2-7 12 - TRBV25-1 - TGTGCCAGCAGTGAATATGGGGACGAGCAGTACTTC CASSEYGDEQYF
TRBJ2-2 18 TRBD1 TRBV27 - TGTGCCAGCAGTTCGACCATAAACAGGGGGCCGAACACCGGGGAGCTGTTTTTT CASSSTINRGPNTGELFF
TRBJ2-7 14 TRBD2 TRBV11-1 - TGTGCCAGCAGCTTCGTAGCGGGGTCGTACGAGCAGTACTTC CASSFVAGSYEQYF
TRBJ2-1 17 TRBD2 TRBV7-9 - TGTGCCAGCAGCTTACTAGAGCTAGCGGGGGGGCCGAATGAGCAGTTCTTC CASSLLELAGGPNEQFF